The TCR beta chain under discussion was sequenced for a study of blood T cell repertoires in COVID-19. Whole-study context: Both acute and convalescent COVID-19 samples were obtained from the United States, Italy and Spain. T cells, B-cell-depleted T cells, or PBMCs provided the cDNA or gDNA that served as material.

The germline gives CDR1 SGHRS, CDR2 YFSETQ. V was pared by 9 bases and J by 3 bases, with 6 bases of the junction left unmatched. The CDR3 consists of 13 residues. In the authors' workflow: Estimation of nucleated cell counts was performed using reference gene primer amplification. Here immunoSEQ multiplex PCR was the method, and the copy in TCRdb shows in-frame clones only, minus some. From that table come the V and J calls and clone size; the DNA was used to work out D and trimming. There are some 20,000 clones in the sample; more than 85% occur only once, and around 16% lies in the top ten. Sequences were obtained from peripheral blood. The TCR sequence derives from a man aged 65 to 79 with acute or convalescent COVID-19. The V and J genes are TRBV5-1 and TRBJ2-7, with 10 positions matching TRBD1. The CDR3 nucleotides are TGCGCCACCGCAGGGGACAGGGGCTACGAGCAGTACTTC. Its translation is CATAGDRGYEQYF.